This entry lists 30 T cell receptor beta chains sequenced from one sample in a study of shared clonotypes between healthy human individuals (dated by TCRdb to 2018 to 2020). The library was generated by the immunoSEQ multiplex PCR assay. TCRdb stores this immuneACCESS table with in-frame sequences only. Part of the clones is absent; in the studies checked, under half of the shortfall reflects unresolved V genes, and no reason is known for the rest. This sample comprises some 550,000 clones, more than 95% of them detected only once. About 0.057% of the sample is held by the ten biggest clonotypes. Sequencing input: naive CD4+ T cells sorted from blood. Explained via the paper, the cell subset or site label denotes: CD45RA+ positively selected. The receptors come from a woman aged 25 to 39 in good health.

Of note for this clone: The sample contains more than one DNA sequence encoding this CDR3. The chain employs TRBV4-2 and TRBJ1-1; D ambiguous. The CDR3 spans 14 residues. V was trimmed by 0 bases and J by 2 bases, leaving 7 bases between them. CDR1 and CDR2 from the germline V gene are LGHNA and YNFKEQ. CDR3 amino acids: CASSQDPGNTEAFF. In DNA form, the CDR3 reads TGTGCCAGCAGCCAAGATCCGGGTAACACTGAAGCTTTCTTT.

The rearrangement uses TRBV10-3 and TRBJ1-5, with D tentatively TRBD1 (5 bases). The V end lost 3 bases, the J end lost 0 bases, and 9 bases lay between the germline ends. CDR1 and CDR2 from the germline V gene are ENHRY and SYGVKD. This CDR3 comprises 15 residues. The CDR3 region is CAISDKGISNQPQHF. The CDR3 DNA sequence: TGTGCCATCAGTGATAAGGGGATTAGCAATCAGCCCCAGCATTTT.

The chain joins TRBV11-3 to TRBJ2-2; 11 bases are shared with TRBD1. The CDR3 is 16 residues long. Germline V gene lookup returns CDR1 SGHNT and CDR2 YENEEA. V lost 5 bases and J lost 13; bases outside the gene matches: 15. The CDR3: CASSNSPGQGARGLFF. CDR3 sequence (DNA): TGTGCCAGCAGCAATAGTCCCGGACAGGGGGCCAGAGGGCTGTTTTTT.

The J gene is TRBJ2-5, the V gene TRBV14; D remains unclear. CDR1 and CDR2 from the germline V gene are SGHDN and FVKESK. V was cut by 1 base and J by 0 bases, with 3 bases left in between. This CDR3 is 13 amino acids long. The CDR3 sequence is CASSQGHQETQYF. CDR3 DNA: TGTGCCAGCAGCCAAGGACACCAAGAGACCCAGTACTTC.

The rearrangement links TRBV5-1 to TRBJ2-3; 12 nucleotides agree with TRBD2. V gave up 0 bases and J gave up 6 bases; unmatched junction bases: 8. The CDR3 covers 17 residues. Germline V gene data show CDR1 as SGHRS and CDR2 as YFSETQ. The CDR3 spells CASSLGTSGIKGDTQYF. The CDR3 nucleotides are TGCGCCAGCAGCTTGGGGACTAGCGGGATTAAAGGGGATACGCAGTATTTT.

This chain uses TRBV19 with TRBJ2-1; a possible D gene is TRBD2 (6 bases). From germline, CDR1 is LNHDA and CDR2 SQIVND (reference sequence). The CDR3 is made up of 14 amino acids. Between the trimmed V and J ends, which lost 5 bases and 5 bases, there was a span of 13 bases. CDR3 nucleotides: TGTGCCAGTAGTGCGGGACGCAGGGACAATGAGCAGTTCTTC. Its translation is CASSAGRRDNEQFF.

This chain joins TRBV2 and TRBJ2-5, with 7 bases that match TRBD2. Trimming took 8 bases from V and 5 from J; bases not matched to a gene: 8. Germline V gene data show CDR1 as SNHLY and CDR2 as FYNNEI. The CDR3 sequence is 13 residues long. CDR3 nucleotide sequence: TGTGCCAGCCACTCAGGGACTACGGAGACCCAGTACTTC. Translation gives CASHSGTTETQYF.

The CDR3 spells CASSLREGQGHYEQYF. The CDR3 DNA follows: TGTGCCAGCAGTTTAAGGGAGGGACAGGGGCACTACGAGCAGTACTTC. The V and J genes are TRBV28 and TRBJ2-7; 10 bases line up with TRBD1. V lost 2 bases and J lost 3; bases outside the gene matches: 7. CDR3 size: 16 residues. The germline V gene encodes CDR1 MDHEN and CDR2 SYDVKM.

This sequence joins TRBV29-1 and TRBJ2-2, with 8 nucleotides matching TRBD2. Germline CDR1 SQVTM, CDR2 ANQGSEA. The CDR3 is 16 amino acids. V trimming: 4 bases; J trimming: 8 bases; junction bases outside the gene matches: 15. The CDR3 spells CSVASWLAGGAGELFF. CDR3 coding DNA: TGCAGCGTTGCCTCGTGGCTAGCGGGTGGGGCTGGGGAGCTGTTTTTT.

The chain is built from TRBV19 and TRBJ2-7; 7 nucleotides align to TRBD2. V lost 2 bases to trimming and J lost 5 bases; unmatched junction nucleotides: 6. This CDR3 has 14 amino acids. Germline V gives CDR1 LNHDA, CDR2 SQIVND (reference sequence). The CDR3 protein is CASSISGGRDEQYF. The DNA of the CDR3 is TGTGCCAGTAGTATATCGGGGGGTCGGGACGAGCAGTACTTC.

The genes are TRBV6-7 and TRBJ2-2; the D is unclear. TRBV6-7 falls under the ORF class, with uncertain function. This CDR3 is 16 amino acids long. V was pared by 0 bases and J by 6 bases, with 14 bases between. In DNA, the CDR3 is TGTGCCAGCAGTTACTCGAAGGCAACCCTACCCGGGGAGCTGTTTTTT. Its translation is CASSYSKATLPGELFF.

The chain uses TRBV6-1 and TRBJ2-3; D is perhaps TRBD2 (5 bases). The CDR3 runs 13 residues. CDR1 and CDR2 (germline): MNHNS, SASEGT. Trimming left V 6 bases short and J 0 bases short, with 7 bases between. CDR3 region: CASRRTSTDTQYF. The CDR3 coding sequence is TGTGCCAGCAGAAGGACTAGCACAGATACGCAGTATTTT.

This clone was found once. The chain uses TRBV6-1 and TRBJ1-3; D is uncertain. V was cut by 4 bases and J by 0 bases, with 19 bases left in between. This CDR3 is built from 18 residues. Germline CDR1 reads MNHNS; CDR2 reads SASEGT. The CDR3 DNA reads TGTGCCAGCAGTGTAGGAGTTCGGGCGTCTTCCTCTGGAAACACCATATATTTT. It yields the protein CASSVGVRASSSGNTIYF.

The V gene is TRBV28, the J gene TRBJ1-1; TRBD1 might be the D (5 bases). Trimming shortened V by 1 base and J by 0 bases, and 9 bases separated the two germline ends. CDR1 is MDHEN and CDR2 is SYDVKM in the germline V gene. CDR3 size: 15 residues. Here the CDR3 reads CASSLSRGLNTEAFF. The CDR3 DNA sequence: TGTGCCAGCAGTTTATCACGGGGGTTGAACACTGAAGCTTTCTTT.

The chain is built from TRBV28 and TRBJ2-2; 13 positions match TRBD2. Germline loops: CDR1 MDHEN, CDR2 SYDVKM. V lost 3 bases and J lost 3; bases outside the gene matches: 13. The CDR3 loop spans 20 amino acids. The CDR3 sequence is CASSFFAPTSGRTDTGELFF. The CDR3 DNA reads TGTGCCAGCAGTTTCTTTGCCCCGACTAGCGGGAGGACGGACACCGGGGAGCTGTTTTTT. The whole variable domain, remainder taken from reference TRBV28 and TRBJ2-2, is DVKVTQSSRYLVKRTGEKVFLECVQDMDHENMFWYRQDPGLGLRLIYFSYDVKMKEKGDIPEGYSVSREKKERFSLILESASTNQTSMYLCASSFFAPTSGRTDTGELFFGEGSRLTVL.

The chain joins TRBV18 to TRBJ1-2; possibly TRBD1 for D (5 bases). The CDR3 is 14 residues long. V was trimmed by 0 bases and J by 4 bases, leaving 9 bases between them. Germline-derived CDR1 and CDR2 are KGHSH and LQKENI. The CDR3 DNA follows: TGTGCCAGCTCACCACCGGGGGGAGTCTATGGCTACACCTTC. It codes for CASSPPGGVYGYTF. The full variable domain, in which reference TRBV18 and TRBJ1-2 provide the parts outside the CDR3, is NAGVMQNPRHLVRRRGQEARLRCSPMKGHSHVYWYRQLPEEGLKFMVYLQKENIIDESGMPKERFSAEFPKEGPSILRIQQVVRGDSAAYFCASSPPGGVYGYTFGSGTRLTVV.

The CDR3 region has the DNA TGTGCCAGTAGATCACCAAGGCCCCCGGCCTACGAGCAGTACTTC. This gives the protein CASRSPRPPAYEQYF. The V and J genes are TRBV19 and TRBJ2-5; D ambiguous. The DNA end is more similar to TRBJ2-7, so the J call may be wrong. Per germline, CDR1 LNHDA and CDR2 SQIVND (reference sequence). The CDR3 is 15 residues long.

V usage is TRBV19 and J usage is TRBJ2-7, with 8 bases aligning to TRBD2. This CDR3 region has 16 residues. V lost 6 bases, J lost 6 bases, and 16 bases stayed unmatched. Germline V lookup: CDR1 LNHDA, CDR2 SQIVND (reference sequence). CDR3 region: CASRPENSGGPGEQYF. The CDR3 region has the DNA TGTGCCAGTAGGCCCGAGAATTCGGGGGGGCCCGGCGAGCAGTACTTC. Looking up the rest from reference TRBV19 and TRBJ2-7 gives the full variable domain: DGGITQSPKYLFRKEGQNVTLSCEQNLNHDAMYWYRQDPGQGLRLIYYSQIVNDFQKGDIAEGYSVSREKKESFPLTVTSAQKNPTAFYLCASRPENSGGPGEQYFGPGTRLTVT.

CDR3 residues: CASSPLGQANAGELFF. Written as DNA, the CDR3 is TGTGCCAGCTCACCACTTGGTCAGGCGAATGCCGGGGAGCTGTTTTTT. The chain joins TRBV18 to TRBJ2-2; no reliable D call. V dropped 1 base and J dropped 6 bases, with 15 bases sitting between them. This CDR3 is 16 amino acids long. Germline CDR1 and CDR2: KGHSH and LQKENI.

The V gene is TRBV13, the J gene TRBJ1-4; 9 bases map to TRBD1. Trimming at V came to 5 bases and at J to 8 bases, leaving 12 bases not matched to a gene. CDR1 PRHDT and CDR2 FYEKMQ come from the germline V gene (reference sequence). This CDR3 region has 16 residues. The CDR3 DNA is TGTGCCAGCAGCATACAACAGGGGGCTGATGGGGAAAAACTGTTTTTT. Amino acid sequence: CASSIQQGADGEKLFF.

The rearrangement joins TRBV5-1 to TRBJ2-1, with 12 nucleotides matching TRBD1. CDR1 and CDR2 from the germline V gene are SGHRS and YFSETQ. The V and J ends lost 3 bases and 4 bases, in that order; junction bases with no gene match: 5. CDR3 length: 16 residues. CDR3 nucleotides: TGCGCCAGCAGCTCCGGGACAGGGGGCGCTTACAATGAGCAGTTCTTC. It encodes CASSSGTGGAYNEQFF.

The chain links TRBV28 to TRBJ2-2; 10 nucleotides agree with TRBD2. The germline CDR1 and CDR2 sequences are MDHEN and SYDVKM. With V trimmed by 8 bases and J by 4 bases, 16 bases remained unmatched. This CDR3 contains 18 residues. The DNA for the CDR3 is TGTGCCAGCTTACCCCCTGGGCTAGCGGGAGTAGGCACCGGGGAGCTGTTTTTT. Translating gives CASLPPGLAGVGTGELFF. Filled out from reference TRBV28 and TRBJ2-2, the complete variable domain reads DVKVTQSSRYLVKRTGEKVFLECVQDMDHENMFWYRQDPGLGLRLIYFSYDVKMKEKGDIPEGYSVSREKKERFSLILESASTNQTSMYLCASLPPGLAGVGTGELFFGEGSRLTVL.

This chain uses TRBV5-6 with TRBJ2-1; D is undetermined. The V gene lost 2 bases and the J gene lost 7 bases, with 10 bases spanning the gap. Germline values: CDR1 SGHDT, CDR2 YYEEEE. This CDR3 has 13 amino acids. DNA of the CDR3: TGTGCCAGCAGCTTTGGGCATTCGAATGAGCAGTTCTTC. Its translation is CASSFGHSNEQFF.

The chain couples TRBV28 to TRBJ1-1; D remains unclear. The CDR3 loop spans 11 amino acids. The V gene lost 2 bases and the J gene lost 10 bases, with 8 bases spanning the gap. CDR1 and CDR2 (germline): MDHEN, SYDVKM. CDR3 residues: CASSLSSAAFF. CDR3 nucleotide sequence: TGTGCCAGCAGTTTAAGTAGTGCAGCTTTCTTT.

The chain links TRBV19 to TRBJ2-7; D call uncertain. Trimming took 6 bases from V and 3 from J, leaving 12 bases between them. CDR3 length equals 13 residues. Germline CDR1 reads LNHDA; CDR2 reads SQIVND (reference sequence). The CDR3 DNA reads TGTGCCAGTAGCCTCACTGGTAACTACGAGCAGTACTTC. This gives the protein CASSLTGNYEQYF.

The gene calls are TRBV7-9 and TRBJ2-7, with TRBD2 matching 9 bases. The germline V gene has CDR1 SEHNR and CDR2 FQNEAQ (reference sequence). The CDR3 loop spans 14 amino acids. J gave up 3 bases and V 1 base, and 1 base lay outside the gene matches. As DNA, the CDR3 is TGTGCCAGCAGCTTAGGGACTAGCGACTACGAGCAGTACTTC. Translation gives CASSLGTSDYEQYF.

This clone was found once. The chain combines TRBV6-6 with TRBJ2-1; D not certain. The CDR3 sequence is 11 residues long. V lost 8 bases, J lost 15 bases, and 17 bases lay in between. Germline V CDR1 and CDR2: MNHNY, SVGAGI (reference sequence). The CDR3 DNA is TGTGCCAGCGGGATTGGGCGGCCGCCGTTCTTC. It codes for CASGIGRPPFF.

The chain links TRBV5-1 to TRBJ1-2; D not certain. From germline, CDR1 is SGHRS and CDR2 YFSETQ. The V and J ends lost 1 base and 4 bases respectively, with 17 bases between them. The CDR3 contains 16 residues. CDR3 sequence reads: CASSLFGRERSYGYTF. DNA for the CDR3: TGCGCCAGCAGCTTGTTTGGCAGAGAGAGATCCTATGGCTACACCTTC.

The CDR3 spells CASSRGVHEQFF. CDR3 nucleotide sequence: TGTGCCAGCTCGCGGGGGGTCCATGAGCAGTTCTTC. The chain joins TRBV18 to TRBJ2-1, with 8 bases aligning to TRBD2. The CDR3 runs 12 residues. The junction had 3 bases not matched to a gene; V was cut back by 6 bases and J by 8 bases. CDR1 KGHSH and CDR2 LQKENI come from the germline V gene.

This clone has a single count. The chain couples TRBV30 to TRBJ2-7, with 9 positions matching TRBD2. CDR3 length: 15 amino acids. Per the germline V gene, CDR1 is GTSNPN and CDR2 is SVGIG (reference sequence). V trimming: 0 bases; J trimming: 2 bases; junction bases outside the gene matches: 5. The CDR3 sequence: CAWSVSPSGAYEQYF. The CDR3 DNA sequence: TGTGCCTGGAGTGTAAGCCCTAGCGGGGCCTACGAGCAGTACTTC.